These T cell receptor beta chains were read from a single sample in a study of neurological immune-mediated disorders. TCRdb re-called the 5' RACE reads with MiXCR, one entry per CDR3 protein. In the table there are about 33,000 distinct CDR3 sequences, about 1.6% of which are singletons. Sequencing was done on a sample of PBMCs. The receptors shown here come from a woman aged 25 to 45 with multiple sclerosis. The CDR3 runs from the conserved cysteine through the conserved F or W. Fields, in order: D gene, CDR3 length, V gene, J gene, clone size, CDR3 protein, CDR3 DNA. A D gene is named only where the DNA matches it firmly. Size tells how often a clone was seen, or its class if it is expanded.

d_gene: .
len: 11
v_gene: TRBV5-6
j_gene: TRBJ2-7
abundance: many
CDR3aa: CASTQGNEQYF
CDR3nt: TGTGCCAGCACCCAGGGAAACGAGCAGTACTTC

d_gene: TRBD1
len: 13
v_gene: TRBV7-2
j_gene: TRBJ2-7
abundance: many
CDR3aa: CASRSDRGHEQYF
CDR3nt: TGTGCCAGCCGCAGCGACAGGGGCCACGAGCAGTACTTC

d_gene: .
len: 14
v_gene: TRBV27
j_gene: TRBJ1-5
abundance: many
CDR3aa: CASSFRVSNQPQHF
CDR3nt: TGTGCCAGCAGTTTCAGAGTGAGCAATCAGCCCCAGCATTTT

d_gene: .
len: 13
v_gene: TRBV12-3/TRBV12-4
j_gene: TRBJ2-7
abundance: many
CDR3aa: CATRLTGSYEQYF
CDR3nt: TGTGCCACTAGACTTACAGGATCCTACGAGCAGTACTTC

d_gene: .
len: 14
v_gene: TRBV10-2
j_gene: TRBJ2-2
abundance: many
CDR3aa: CASRAPGTIGELFF
CDR3nt: TGCGCCAGCAGAGCCCCCGGGACGATCGGGGAGCTGTTTTTT

d_gene: TRBD1
len: 14
v_gene: TRBV12-3/TRBV12-4
j_gene: TRBJ2-2
abundance: many
CDR3aa: CASSRQGGTGELFF
CDR3nt: TGTGCCAGCAGTCGACAGGGCGGCACCGGGGAGCTGTTTTTT

d_gene: TRBD2
len: 14
v_gene: TRBV7-2
j_gene: TRBJ2-5
abundance: few
CDR3aa: CASSALRGGETQYF
CDR3nt: TGTGCCAGCAGCGCCCTACGGGGGGGAGAGACCCAGTACTTC

d_gene: .
len: 16
v_gene: TRBV5-1
j_gene: TRBJ1-4
abundance: many
CDR3aa: CASSFGTGGGYEKLFF
CDR3nt: TGCGCCAGCAGCTTCGGTACCGGGGGTGGCTACGAAAAACTGTTTTTT

d_gene: .
len: 14
v_gene: TRBV24-1
j_gene: TRBJ1-1
abundance: many
CDR3aa: CATSGAVGDTEAFF
CDR3nt: TGTGCCACCAGTGGAGCCGTGGGGGACACTGAAGCTTTCTTT

d_gene: TRBD1
len: 15
v_gene: TRBV7-9
j_gene: TRBJ2-7
abundance: many
CDR3aa: CASSSTTGASYEQYF
CDR3nt: TGTGCCAGCAGCTCAACGACAGGGGCGTCCTACGAGCAGTACTTC

d_gene: .
len: 13
v_gene: TRBV15
j_gene: TRBJ1-1
abundance: many
CDR3aa: CATSRDNRAEAFF
CDR3nt: TGTGCCACCAGCAGAGATAATCGGGCAGAAGCTTTCTTT

d_gene: .
len: 18
v_gene: TRBV3-1
j_gene: TRBJ2-7
abundance: many
CDR3aa: CASSQDLPGGVGIYEQYF
CDR3nt: TGTGCCAGCAGCCAAGATTTGCCAGGGGGGGTGGGAATCTACGAGCAGTACTTC

d_gene: TRBD1
len: 15
v_gene: TRBV3-1
j_gene: TRBJ1-4
abundance: many
CDR3aa: CASSQGGQGWEKLFF
CDR3nt: TGTGCCAGCAGCCAAGGGGGACAGGGATGGGAAAAACTGTTTTTT

d_gene: .
len: 12
v_gene: TRBV3-1
j_gene: TRBJ2-7
abundance: many
CDR3aa: CASSQGFDEQYF
CDR3nt: TGTGCCAGCAGCCAGGGATTTGACGAGCAGTACTTC

d_gene: .
len: 13
v_gene: TRBV18
j_gene: TRBJ2-2
abundance: many
CDR3aa: CASSPERTGELFF
CDR3nt: TGTGCCAGCTCACCAGAACGAACCGGGGAGCTGTTTTTT

d_gene: .
len: 13
v_gene: TRBV20-1
j_gene: TRBJ2-1
abundance: many
CDR3aa: CSASQGYYNEQFF
CDR3nt: TGCAGTGCTAGTCAGGGGTACTACAATGAGCAGTTCTTC

d_gene: .
len: 10
v_gene: TRBV7-9
j_gene: TRBJ2-5
abundance: many
CDR3aa: CASSRGPQYF
CDR3nt: TGTGCCAGCAGCCGGGGACCCCAGTACTTC

d_gene: TRBD1
len: 17
v_gene: TRBV7-2
j_gene: TRBJ2-2
abundance: medium-sized
CDR3aa: CASSSPPGGVNTGELFF
CDR3nt: TGTGCCAGCAGCTCCCCCCCAGGGGGCGTCAACACCGGGGAGCTGTTTTTT

d_gene: .
len: 13
v_gene: TRBV3-1
j_gene: TRBJ2-7
abundance: many
CDR3aa: CASSQERPYEQYF
CDR3nt: TGTGCCAGCAGCCAAGAGCGGCCTTACGAGCAGTACTTC

d_gene: .
len: 15
v_gene: TRBV7-2
j_gene: TRBJ1-1
abundance: many
CDR3aa: CASSLVRGASTEAFF
CDR3nt: TGTGCCAGCAGTTTAGTAAGGGGGGCGAGCACTGAAGCTTTCTTT

d_gene: .
len: 13
v_gene: TRBV6-2/TRBV6-3
j_gene: TRBJ1-5
abundance: many
CDR3aa: CASSYMGNQPQHF
CDR3nt: TGTGCCAGCAGTTATATGGGAAATCAGCCCCAGCATTTT